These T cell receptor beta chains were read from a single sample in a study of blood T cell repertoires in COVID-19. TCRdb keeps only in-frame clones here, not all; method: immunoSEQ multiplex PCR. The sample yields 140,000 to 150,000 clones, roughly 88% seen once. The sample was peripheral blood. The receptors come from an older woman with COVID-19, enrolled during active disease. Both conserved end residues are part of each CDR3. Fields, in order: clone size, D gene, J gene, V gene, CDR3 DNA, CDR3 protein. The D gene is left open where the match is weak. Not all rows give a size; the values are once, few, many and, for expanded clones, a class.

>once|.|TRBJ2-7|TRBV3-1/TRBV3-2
TGTGCCAGCAGCCATGCAGGGCCCTACGAGCAGTACTTC
CASSHAGPYEQYF
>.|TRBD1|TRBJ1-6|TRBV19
TGTGCCAGTAGTATTGCACATAGGGACAGCGGTTCACCCCTCCACTTT
CASSIAHRDSGSPLHF
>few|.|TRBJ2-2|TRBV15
TGTGCCACCAGCACCAGCCCGGGCGGGGAGCTGTTTTTT
CATSTSPGGELFF
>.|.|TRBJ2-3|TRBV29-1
TGCAGCGTTGAAGATCATCCAGGGGCACCACGGGATACGCAGTATTTT
CSVEDHPGAPRDTQYF
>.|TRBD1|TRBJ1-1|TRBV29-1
TGCAGCGTCCAGACAGGGGTAAACACTGAAGCTTTCTTT
CSVQTGVNTEAFF
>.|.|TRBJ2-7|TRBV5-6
TGTGCCAGCAGCTTGGCAGCCTACGAGCAGTACTTC
CASSLAAYEQYF
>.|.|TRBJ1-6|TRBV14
TGTGCCAGCAGCCAACAGGGTTCGTCACCCCTCCACTTT
CASSQQGSSPLHF
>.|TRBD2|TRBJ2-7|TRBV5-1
TGCGCCAGCAACCTCGGGACTAGCGGTACCGAGCAGTACTTC
CASNLGTSGTEQYF
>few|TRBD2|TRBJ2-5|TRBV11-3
TGTGCCAGCAGCTTAGGAGGGACTAGCGGGGGCCAAGAGACCCAGTACTTC
CASSLGGTSGGQETQYF
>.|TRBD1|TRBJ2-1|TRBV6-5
TGTGCCAGCAGTTACGGACAGGGAAGCTACAATGAGCAGTTCTTC
CASSYGQGSYNEQFF
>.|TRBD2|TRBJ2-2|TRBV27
TGTGCCAGCACAATAGCGGGGGCCTTCACCGGGGAGCTGTTTTTT
CASTIAGAFTGELFF
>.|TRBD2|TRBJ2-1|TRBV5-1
TGCGCCAGCAGCTTGGAATCGGCTAGCGGGGGTTACAATGAGCAGTTCTTC
CASSLESASGGYNEQFF
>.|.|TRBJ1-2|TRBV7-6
TGTGCCAGCAGCCCGCGATTGCGGGGGAACCTTGGCTACACCTTC
CASSPRLRGNLGYTF
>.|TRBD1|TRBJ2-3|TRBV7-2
TGTGCCAGCAGCTACCGGACAGGGTCAGGGACAGATACGCAGTATTTT
CASSYRTGSGTDTQYF
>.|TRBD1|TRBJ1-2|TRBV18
TGTGCCAGCTCACCAGCTGGGACAGATCTGGGCTATGGCTACACCTTC
CASSPAGTDLGYGYTF
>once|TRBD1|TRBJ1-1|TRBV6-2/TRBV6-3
TGTGCCAGCAGCTACTGGACAGGGGGCAGGACTGAAGCTTTCTTT
CASSYWTGGRTEAFF
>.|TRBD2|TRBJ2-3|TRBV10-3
TGTGCCATCAGTGACGTTAGCGGGGGGACAGATACGCAGTATTTT
CAISDVSGGTDTQYF
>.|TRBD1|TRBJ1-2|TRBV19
TGTGCCAGTAGTACCCCTGACAGGGGAGGGCTTGGCTACACCTTC
CASSTPDRGGLGYTF
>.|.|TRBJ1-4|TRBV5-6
TGTGCCAGCAGCTTCGCGGGGGAAAAACTGTTTTTT
CASSFAGEKLFF
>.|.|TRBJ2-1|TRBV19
TGTGCCAGTAAGGGACTGAGCTATCGTAATGAGCAGTTCTTC
CASKGLSYRNEQFF
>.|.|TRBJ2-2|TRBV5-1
TGCGCCAGCAGCCTGGGCGGGAACACCGGGGAGCTGTTTTTT
CASSLGGNTGELFF
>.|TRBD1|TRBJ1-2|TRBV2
TGTGCCAGCAATGTAGTCACAGGGGAAGGCTACACCTTC
CASNVVTGEGYTF
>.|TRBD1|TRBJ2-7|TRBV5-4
TGTGCCAGCAGCTTTTCTCCGGGACAGGGGGCCAGGGAGCAGTACTTC
CASSFSPGQGAREQYF
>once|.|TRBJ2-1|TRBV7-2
TGTGCCAGCAGCTTAGGCGGGGGCTCTTACAATGAGCAGTTCTTC
CASSLGGGSYNEQFF
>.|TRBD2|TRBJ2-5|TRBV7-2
TGTGCCAGCGACCCCGGGGGGGCGGAGACCCAGTACTTC
CASDPGGAETQYF
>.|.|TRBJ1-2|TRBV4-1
TGCGCCAGCAGCCAAGATTCCCAGGTGAACTATGGCTACACCTTC
CASSQDSQVNYGYTF